One sample yielded the 29 T cell receptor beta chains listed below, sequenced in a study of technical replicates of blood from a handful of donors. The method was immunoSEQ multiplex PCR; TCRdb's version includes in-frame clones alone and lacks a portion of them. In the table there are approximately 51,000 clones, around 93% of which are singletons. Sequencing input: PBMCs. The receptors originated from a human donor in good health. Some clones in this sample may be carry-over from other donors' samples.

The chain uses TRBV7-2 and TRBJ2-3, with D unresolved. The germline V and J ends were trimmed by 5 bases and 5 bases, with 8 bases remaining between them. This CDR3 spans 12 amino acids. The germline gives CDR1 SGHTA, CDR2 FQGNSA. The CDR3 coding sequence is TGTGCCAGCAGCCCGGCGGAAGATACGCAGTATTTT. This encodes CASSPAEDTQYF.

The chain couples TRBV6-5 to TRBJ2-7; 8 nucleotides match TRBD2. This CDR3 contains 16 residues. J was trimmed by 0 bases and V by 2 bases; bases with no gene match: 6. Germline V gene lookup returns CDR1 MNHEY and CDR2 SVGAGI. The CDR3 protein is CASSYGTSGSSYEQYF. The CDR3 DNA sequence: TGTGCCAGCAGTTACGGTACTAGCGGAAGCTCCTACGAGCAGTACTTC.

The chain uses TRBV30 and TRBJ2-7; tentative D call: TRBD2 (5 bases). Germline V CDR1 and CDR2: GTSNPN, SVGIG (reference sequence). V gave up 2 bases and J gave up 4 bases, with 15 bases separating them. The CDR3 totals 14 residues. The CDR3 bases are TGTGCCTGGAGTCTCGGTGACGGAGGATACGAGCAGTACTTC. Translating gives CAWSLGDGGYEQYF.

The V gene is TRBV2, the J gene TRBJ1-1; TRBD1 might be the D (5 bases). The germline gives CDR1 SNHLY, CDR2 FYNNEI. Trimming pared 6 bases from V and 6 bases from J, leaving 14 bases between. The CDR3 length is 13 residues. CDR3 in amino acids: CASRSKGRSEAFF. In DNA form, the CDR3 reads TGTGCCAGCAGGTCCAAGGGGAGGTCTGAAGCTTTCTTT.

This clone was detected once. V usage is TRBV19 and J usage is TRBJ2-3; D gene unclear. The CDR3 extends over 14 amino acids. Germline V gene data show CDR1 as LNHDA and CDR2 as SQIVND (reference sequence). Trimming stripped 7 bases from V and 2 bases from J, with 13 bases between. The CDR3 nucleotides are TGTGCCAGTAAGTCTAGGCCAAACACAGATACGCAGTATTTT. Translating gives CASKSRPNTDTQYF.

This chain joins TRBV5-1 and TRBJ1-2, with TRBD1 matching over 9 bases. The length of the CDR3 is 15 residues. With V trimmed by 0 bases and J by 7 bases, 7 bases remained unmatched. Germline V CDR1 and CDR2: SGHRS, YFSETQ. The CDR3 DNA reads TGCGCCAGCAGCTTGGGAACAGGGGGCAATTTTGGCTACACCTTC. Translated, it gives CASSLGTGGNFGYTF.

This chain links TRBV6-5 with TRBJ2-2, with D maybe TRBD1 (6 bases). The length of the CDR3 is 13 residues. Germline CDR1 is MNHEY and CDR2 is SVGAGI. V lost 5 bases and J lost 6, with 10 bases in between. The CDR3 coding sequence is TGTGCCAGCAGTACAGGGCACCCCGGGGAGCTGTTTTTT. Its translation: CASSTGHPGELFF.

The chain combines TRBV7-3 with TRBJ2-1; 10 nucleotides match TRBD2. V gave up 8 bases and J gave up 5 bases; unmatched junction bases: 27. Germline loops: CDR1 SGHTA, CDR2 FQGTGA. The CDR3 contains 21 residues. The CDR3 here is CASQPSHAPATLAGVDNEQFF. CDR3 sequence (DNA): TGTGCCAGCCAACCTTCGCACGCCCCGGCCACCCTAGCGGGAGTGGACAATGAGCAGTTCTTC.

This clone was seen a single time. The chain links TRBV2 to TRBJ2-7; the match to TRBD1 covers 9 bases. This CDR3 comprises 14 residues. Trimming removed 4 bases from V and 5 bases from J; junction bases left unmatched: 6. In germline, CDR1 is SNHLY, CDR2 FYNNEI. The CDR3 bases are TGTGCCAGCAGTGTGTCACAGGGGGCCCACGAGCAGTACTTC. Translated: CASSVSQGAHEQYF.

V and J are TRBV6-6 and TRBJ2-1; 8 bases are shared with TRBD2. Unmatched junction bases numbered 4, after V lost 6 bases and J lost 0 bases. Germline V lookup: CDR1 MNHNY, CDR2 SVGAGI (reference sequence). The CDR3 is 15 amino acids. The chain's CDR3 is CASSPSGSSYNEQFF. The CDR3 bases are TGTGCCAGCAGCCCCAGCGGGAGCTCCTACAATGAGCAGTTCTTC.

The chain has TRBV7-2 and TRBJ2-5; 9 bases align to TRBD2. The CDR3 consists of 15 residues. Per germline, CDR1 SGHTA and CDR2 FQGNSA. Losses at the gene ends were 5 bases for V and 4 bases for J; bases not matched to a gene: 8. This CDR3 reads CASSTLAGGPETQYF. The DNA for the CDR3 is TGTGCCAGCAGCACCCTGGCGGGAGGGCCAGAGACCCAGTACTTC.

This clone was recorded once. V is TRBV29-1 and J is TRBJ2-1; D might be TRBD2 (6 bases). The CDR3 runs 16 residues. V lost 4 bases and J lost 2, with 18 bases in between. The germline CDR1 and CDR2 sequences are SQVTM and ANQGSEA. CDR3 sequence reads: CSVVSVAARTYNEQFF. CDR3 bases: TGCAGCGTTGTGTCGGTAGCGGCAAGAACCTACAATGAGCAGTTCTTC.

The genes are TRBV10-3 and TRBJ1-5, with 7 nucleotides matching TRBD1. Germline CDR1 reads ENHRY; CDR2 reads SYGVKD. The CDR3 length is 12 residues. V was clipped by 8 bases and J by 4 bases; unmatched bases: 2. CDR3 sequence reads: CAIGTVNQPQHF. CDR3 in DNA: TGTGCCATCGGGACAGTTAATCAGCCCCAGCATTTT.

A remark on this clone: Sequence at one end of the junction differs from germline and may be a read error. The rearrangement joins TRBV7-8 to TRBJ2-5; D possibly corresponds to TRBD2 (7 bases). The CDR3 has 12 amino acids. CDR1 and CDR2 from the germline V gene are SGHVS and FQNEAQ. This CDR3 is CASSLSAGAPHF. The CDR3 bases are TGTGCCAGCAGCTTATCGGCGGGGGCCCCGCACTTC.

The CDR3 region is CASSALPGTRRSETQYF. The CDR3 DNA reads TGTGCCAGCAGCGCTCTCCCCGGGACTAGACGATCTGAGACCCAGTACTTC. The chain recombines TRBV5-6 with TRBJ2-5; 8 bases map to TRBD2. The CDR3 is 17 residues long. CDR1 and CDR2 from the germline V gene are SGHDT and YYEEEE. V lost 4 bases and J lost 5; bases outside the gene matches: 16.

The chain links TRBV5-6 to TRBJ1-1; D gene unclear. This CDR3 has 12 residues. V lost 3 bases and J lost 5, with 8 bases in between. Germline V gives CDR1 SGHDT, CDR2 YYEEEE. CDR3 loop: CASSSGWTEAFF. CDR3 in DNA: TGTGCCAGCAGCTCCGGGTGGACTGAAGCTTTCTTT.

The chain combines TRBV5-6 with TRBJ1-6; D might be TRBD1 (6 bases). Germline CDR1 SGHDT, CDR2 YYEEEE. Deletions cut 4 bases from V and 10 bases from J, with 15 bases between. CDR3 length: 14 residues. In DNA form, the CDR3 reads TGTGCCAGCAGCCCTGACAGGATCGGATCACCCCTCCACTTT. The encoded protein is CASSPDRIGSPLHF.

This chain joins TRBV6-1 and TRBJ2-7; 13 nucleotides align to TRBD2. The CDR3 spans 16 residues. The ends lost 4 bases at V and 2 bases at J; junction bases unmatched: 5. The germline V gene has CDR1 MNHNS and CDR2 SASEGT. The DNA of the CDR3 is TGTGCCAGCAGTGGAACTAGCGGGAGGGCCCCCTACGAGCAGTACTTC. Residues: CASSGTSGRAPYEQYF.

This chain connects TRBV7-9 to TRBJ2-1; D is possibly TRBD2 (9 bases). The CDR3 consists of 14 residues. Germline lookup yields CDR1 SEHNR and CDR2 FQNEAQ (reference sequence). V was shortened by 4 bases and J by 14 bases, with 21 bases between the two germline ends. The CDR3 DNA reads as TGTGCCAGCAGCTCTTGGAGTAGCGGGGGACAGGAGTTCTTC. The encoded protein is CASSSWSSGGQEFF.

V is TRBV5-1 and J is TRBJ2-7, with 14 bases matching TRBD2. The CDR3 is made up of 17 amino acids. V dropped 2 bases and J dropped 0; count of bases not matched to a gene: 4. Germline values: CDR1 SGHRS, CDR2 YFSETQ. CDR3 bases: TGCGCCAGCAGCTTTGGGACTAGCGGGAGTCACTCCTACGAGCAGTACTTC. The encoded protein is CASSFGTSGSHSYEQYF. Supplemented by reference TRBV5-1 and TRBJ2-7, the full variable domain reads KAGVTQTPRYLIKTRGQQVTLSCSPISGHRSVSWYQQTPGQGLQFLFEYFSETQRNKGNFPGRFSGRQFSNSRSEMNVSTLELGDSALYLCASSFGTSGSHSYEQYFGPGTRLTVT.

J is TRBJ1-1 and V is TRBV2; TRBD1 agrees at 10 bases. Germline trimming cut 6 bases from V and 1 base from J; bases unmatched to any gene: 17. The CDR3 runs to 19 residues. Germline CDR1 reads SNHLY; CDR2 reads FYNNEI. The CDR3 bases are TGTGCCAGCAGAGCAGACAGGGGGCGACGTTGGGAGGAGAACACTGAAGCTTTCTTT. Encoded protein: CASRADRGRRWEENTEAFF.

The chain joins TRBV5-1 to TRBJ2-2; TRBD2 matches 14 bases. Germline V gives CDR1 SGHRS, CDR2 YFSETQ. V trimming: 4 bases; J trimming: 2 bases; junction bases outside the gene matches: 4. This CDR3 is built from 17 residues. As DNA, the CDR3 is TGCGCCAGCAGCCCAGGACTAGCGGGAGGAAACACCGGGGAGCTGTTTTTT. As protein: CASSPGLAGGNTGELFF.

V usage is TRBV5-1 and J usage is TRBJ2-3; perhaps TRBD2 as D (5 bases). This CDR3 is 14 amino acids long. V shed 9 bases and J shed 1 base, with 15 bases lying between them. Per the germline V gene, CDR1 is SGHRS and CDR2 is YFSETQ. The CDR3 region has the DNA TGCGCCACTACCCGTTCCGGGGGCACAGATACGCAGTATTTT. Protein: CATTRSGGTDTQYF.

V usage is TRBV4-1 and J usage is TRBJ1-3; TRBD1 matches 7 bases. The V gene's germline CDR1 is MGHRA and CDR2 YSYEKL. Losses at the gene ends were 0 bases for V and 4 bases for J; bases not matched to a gene: 9. The CDR3 covers 17 residues. In DNA, the CDR3 is TGCGCCAGCAGCCAAGAACCTATACAGGGGAGAGGAAACACCATATATTTT. Translation gives CASSQEPIQGRGNTIYF.

This chain connects TRBV2 to TRBJ2-1; 8 bases are shared with TRBD2. The CDR3 consists of 12 residues. Germline loops: CDR1 SNHLY, CDR2 FYNNEI. Trimming at V came to 6 bases and at J to 9 bases, leaving 4 bases not matched to a gene. DNA of the CDR3: TGTGCCAGCAGCTTTAGCGGGACTGAGCAGTTCTTC. Residues: CASSFSGTEQFF.

The chain combines TRBV27 with TRBJ1-2; D is ambiguous. With 6 bases removed from V and 3 bases from J, the gap between germline ends came to 11 bases. CDR3 length: 13 residues. The germline V gene encodes CDR1 MNHEY and CDR2 SMNVEV (reference sequence). Here the CDR3 reads CASRREYDYGYTF. CDR3 in DNA: TGTGCCAGCAGGAGGGAGTATGACTATGGCTACACCTTC.

The chain combines TRBV7-2 with TRBJ2-7; 7 bases match TRBD2. Germline CDR1 and CDR2: SGHTA and FQGNSA. The CDR3 extends over 12 amino acids. Germline trimming cut 2 bases from V and 7 bases from J; bases unmatched to any gene: 2. For the CDR3, the DNA is TGTGCCAGCAGCTTACTAGCGGATGAGCAGTACTTC. This encodes CASSLLADEQYF.

This sequence joins TRBV4-3 and TRBJ1-1, with D maybe TRBD1 (6 bases). V was trimmed by 2 bases and J by 4 bases, leaving 11 bases between them. The CDR3 sequence is 14 residues long. Germline assignment: CDR1 LGHNA and CDR2 YSLEER. CDR3 bases: TGCGCCAGCAGCCAAACGACAGGCCCCACTGAAGCTTTCTTT. This translates into CASSQTTGPTEAFF.

V and J are TRBV16 and TRBJ2-1; TRBD2 might be the D (6 bases). The length of the CDR3 is 17 residues. Trimming removed 0 bases from V and 4 bases from J, with 16 bases in between. CDR1 and CDR2 from the germline V gene are KGHSY and FQNENV. The DNA of the CDR3 is TGTGCCAGCAGCCAATCATTAGCGGATGCGGAATACAATGAGCAGTTCTTC. As protein: CASSQSLADAEYNEQFF. The variable domain in full, completed from reference TRBV16 and TRBJ2-1, reads GEEVAQTPKHLVRGEGQKAKLYCAPIKGHSYVFWYQQVLKNEFKFLISFQNENVFDETGMPKERFSAKCLPNSPCSLEIQATKLEDSAVYFCASSQSLADAEYNEQFFGPGTRLTVL.